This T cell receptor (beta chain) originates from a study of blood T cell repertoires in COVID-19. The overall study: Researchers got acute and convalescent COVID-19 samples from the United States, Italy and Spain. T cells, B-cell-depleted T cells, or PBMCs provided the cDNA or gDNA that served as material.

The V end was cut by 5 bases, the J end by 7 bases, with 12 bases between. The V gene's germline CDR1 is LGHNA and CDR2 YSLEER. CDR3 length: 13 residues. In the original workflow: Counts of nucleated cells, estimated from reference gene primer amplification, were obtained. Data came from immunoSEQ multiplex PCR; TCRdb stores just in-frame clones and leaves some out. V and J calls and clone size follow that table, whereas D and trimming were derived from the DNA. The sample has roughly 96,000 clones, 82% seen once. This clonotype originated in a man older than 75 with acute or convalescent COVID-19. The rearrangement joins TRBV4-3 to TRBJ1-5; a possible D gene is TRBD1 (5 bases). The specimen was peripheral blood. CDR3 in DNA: TGCGCCAGCAGCTTGAACGGGGGACAGCCCCAGCATTTT. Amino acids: CASSLNGGQPQHF.